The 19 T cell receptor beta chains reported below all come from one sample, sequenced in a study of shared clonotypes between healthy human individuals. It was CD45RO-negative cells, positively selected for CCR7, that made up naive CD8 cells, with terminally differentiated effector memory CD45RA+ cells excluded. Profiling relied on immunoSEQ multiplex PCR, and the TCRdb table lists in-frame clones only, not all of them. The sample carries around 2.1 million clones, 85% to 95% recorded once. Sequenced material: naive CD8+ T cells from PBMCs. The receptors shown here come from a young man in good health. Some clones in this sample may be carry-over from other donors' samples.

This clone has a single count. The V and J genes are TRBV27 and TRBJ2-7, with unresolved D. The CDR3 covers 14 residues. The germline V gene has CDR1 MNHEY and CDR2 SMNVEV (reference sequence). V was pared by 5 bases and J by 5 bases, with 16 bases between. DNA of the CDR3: TGTGCCAGCAGTCCCCGACCCGTGCTCGACGAGCAGTACTTC. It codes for CASSPRPVLDEQYF.

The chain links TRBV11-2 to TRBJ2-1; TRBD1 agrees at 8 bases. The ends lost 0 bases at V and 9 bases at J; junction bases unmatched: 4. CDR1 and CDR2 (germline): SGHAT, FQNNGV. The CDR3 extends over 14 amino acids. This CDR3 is CASSLDRGQVEQFF. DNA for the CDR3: TGTGCCAGCAGCTTAGACAGGGGGCAGGTTGAGCAGTTCTTC. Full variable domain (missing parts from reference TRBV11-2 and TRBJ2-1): EAGVAQSPRYKIIEKRQSVAFWCNPISGHATLYWYQQILGQGPKLLIQFQNNGVVDDSQLPKDRFSAERLKGVDSTLKIQPAKLEDSAVYLCASSLDRGQVEQFFGPGTRLTVL.

The CDR3 sequence: CASSFSSPNYEQYF. The CDR3 coding sequence is TGTGCCAGCAGTTTTTCCAGCCCTAACTACGAGCAGTACTTC. The V call is TRBV28, the J call TRBJ2-7; no reliable D call. The CDR3 covers 14 residues. Trimming removed 3 bases from V and 3 bases from J, with 12 bases in between. Germline lookup yields CDR1 MDHEN and CDR2 SYDVKM.

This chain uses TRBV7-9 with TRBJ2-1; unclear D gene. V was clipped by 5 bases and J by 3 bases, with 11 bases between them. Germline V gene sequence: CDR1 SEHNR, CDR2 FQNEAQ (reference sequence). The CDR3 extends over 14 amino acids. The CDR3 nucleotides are TGTGCCAGCAGCCCATCCGTCGGCTACAATGAGCAGTTCTTC. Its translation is CASSPSVGYNEQFF.

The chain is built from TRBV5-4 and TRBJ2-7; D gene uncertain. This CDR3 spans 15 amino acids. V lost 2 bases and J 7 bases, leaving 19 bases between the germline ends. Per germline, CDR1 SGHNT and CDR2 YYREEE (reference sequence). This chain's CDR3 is CASSFGSSLRNEQYF. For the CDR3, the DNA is TGTGCCAGCAGCTTCGGCTCGTCCCTTAGGAATGAGCAGTACTTC.

The CDR3 is CASSLGGLWETQYF. CDR3 nucleotide sequence: TGTGCCAGCAGCTTAGGAGGGTTGTGGGAGACCCAGTACTTC. The chain is built from TRBV7-9 and TRBJ2-5; TRBD2 might be the D (5 bases). The V end lost 1 base, the J end lost 5 bases, and 11 bases lay between the germline ends. CDR1 is SEHNR, CDR2 FQNEAQ, per germline (reference sequence). This CDR3 comprises 14 residues.

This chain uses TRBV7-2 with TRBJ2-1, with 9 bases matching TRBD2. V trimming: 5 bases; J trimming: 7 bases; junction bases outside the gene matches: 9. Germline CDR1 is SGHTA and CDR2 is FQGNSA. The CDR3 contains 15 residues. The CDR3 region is CASSPFDSGSNEQFF. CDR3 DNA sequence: TGTGCCAGCAGCCCCTTTGATAGCGGGAGTAATGAGCAGTTCTTC.

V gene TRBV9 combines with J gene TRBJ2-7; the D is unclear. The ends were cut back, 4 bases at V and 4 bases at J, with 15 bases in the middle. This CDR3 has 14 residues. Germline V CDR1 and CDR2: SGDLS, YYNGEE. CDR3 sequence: CASSTWPYPYEQYF. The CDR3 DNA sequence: TGTGCCAGCAGCACTTGGCCATACCCTTACGAGCAGTACTTC.

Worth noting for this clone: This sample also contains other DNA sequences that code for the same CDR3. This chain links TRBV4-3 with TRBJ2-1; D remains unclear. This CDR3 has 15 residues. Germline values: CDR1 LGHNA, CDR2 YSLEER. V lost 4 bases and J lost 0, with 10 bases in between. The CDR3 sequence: CASSPTGNSYNEQFF. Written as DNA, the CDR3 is TGCGCCAGCAGCCCGACTGGGAACTCCTACAATGAGCAGTTCTTC.

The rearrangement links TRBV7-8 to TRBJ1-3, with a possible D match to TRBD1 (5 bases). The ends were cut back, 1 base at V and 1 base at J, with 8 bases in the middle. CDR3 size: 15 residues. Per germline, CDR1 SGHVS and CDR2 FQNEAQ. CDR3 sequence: CASSLGRGSGNTIYF. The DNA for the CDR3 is TGTGCCAGCAGCTTAGGAAGGGGTTCTGGAAACACCATATATTTT. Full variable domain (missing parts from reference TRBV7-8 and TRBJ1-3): GAGVSQSPRYKVAKRGQDVALRCDPISGHVSLFWYQQALGQGPEFLTYFQNEAQLDKSGLPSDRFFAERPEGSVSTLKIQRTQQEDSAVYLCASSLGRGSGNTIYFGEGSWLTVV.

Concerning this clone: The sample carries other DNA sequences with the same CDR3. In DNA form, the CDR3 reads TGTGCCAGCAGCGCGCTGACAGATACGCAGTATTTT. It specifies CASSALTDTQYF. This rearrangement joins TRBV9 to TRBJ2-3; no clear D gene. Germline CDR1 reads SGDLS; CDR2 reads YYNGEE. The length of the CDR3 is 12 residues. Trimming pared 3 bases from V and 3 bases from J, leaving 5 bases between.

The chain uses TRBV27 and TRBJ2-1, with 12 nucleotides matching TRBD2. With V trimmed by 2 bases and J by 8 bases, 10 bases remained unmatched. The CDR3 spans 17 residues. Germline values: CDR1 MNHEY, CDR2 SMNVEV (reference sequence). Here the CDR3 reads CASSLRLAGVIFYEQFF. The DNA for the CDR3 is TGTGCCAGCAGTTTACGACTAGCGGGAGTAATTTTCTATGAGCAGTTCTTC.

CDR3 DNA sequence: TGTGCCAGTAGTGCGGTCAATCAGCCCCAGCATTTT. It specifies CASSAVNQPQHF. V is TRBV19 and J is TRBJ1-5; no definite D call. CDR1 is LNHDA, CDR2 SQIVND, per germline (reference sequence). CDR3 size: 12 residues. Trimming took off 5 bases at V and 3 bases at J, with 5 bases between the two ends.

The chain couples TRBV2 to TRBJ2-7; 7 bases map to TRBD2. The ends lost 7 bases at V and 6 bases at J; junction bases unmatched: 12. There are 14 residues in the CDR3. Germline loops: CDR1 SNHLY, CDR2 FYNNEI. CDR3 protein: CASTPRDYHREQYF. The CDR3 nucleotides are TGTGCCAGCACCCCCCGGGACTACCATCGCGAGCAGTACTTC.

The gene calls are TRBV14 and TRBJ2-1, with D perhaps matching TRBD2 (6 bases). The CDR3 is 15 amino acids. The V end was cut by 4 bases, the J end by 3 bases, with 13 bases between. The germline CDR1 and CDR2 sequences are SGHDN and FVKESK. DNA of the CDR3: TGTGCCAGCAGCCTCCGTGGCGGGATCTACAATGAGCAGTTCTTC. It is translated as CASSLRGGIYNEQFF.

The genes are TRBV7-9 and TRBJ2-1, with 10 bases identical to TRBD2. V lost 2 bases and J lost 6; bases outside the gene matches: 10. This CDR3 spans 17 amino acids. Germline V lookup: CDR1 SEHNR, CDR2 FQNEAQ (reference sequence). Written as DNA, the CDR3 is TGTGCCAGCAGCTTACCCATTCCTAGCGGGAGTGGCAATGAGCAGTTCTTC. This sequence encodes CASSLPIPSGSGNEQFF.

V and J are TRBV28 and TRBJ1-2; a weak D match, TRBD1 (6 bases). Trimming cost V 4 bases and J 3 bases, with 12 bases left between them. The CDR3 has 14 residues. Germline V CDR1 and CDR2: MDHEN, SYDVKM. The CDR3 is CASSSPRQDYGYTF. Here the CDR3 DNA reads TGTGCCAGCAGTTCCCCCAGACAGGACTATGGCTACACCTTC.

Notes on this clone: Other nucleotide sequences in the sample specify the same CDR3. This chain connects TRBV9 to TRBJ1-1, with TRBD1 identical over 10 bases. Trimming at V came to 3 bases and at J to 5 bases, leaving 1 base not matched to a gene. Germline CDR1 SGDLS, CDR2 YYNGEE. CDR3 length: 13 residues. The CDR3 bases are TGTGCCAGCAGCGCGGACAGGGGGACTGAAGCTTTCTTT. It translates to CASSADRGTEAFF. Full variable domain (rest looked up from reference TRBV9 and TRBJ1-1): DSGVTQTPKHLITATGQRVTLRCSPRSGDLSVYWYQQSLDQGLQFLIQYYNGEERAKGNILERFSAQQFPDLHSELNLSSLELGDSALYFCASSADRGTEAFFGQGTRLTVV.

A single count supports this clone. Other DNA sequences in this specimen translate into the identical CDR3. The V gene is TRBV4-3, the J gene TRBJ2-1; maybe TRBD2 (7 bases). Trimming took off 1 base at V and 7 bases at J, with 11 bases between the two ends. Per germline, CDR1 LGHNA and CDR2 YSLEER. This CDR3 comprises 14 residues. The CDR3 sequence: CASSQVGGGNEQFF. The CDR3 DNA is TGCGCCAGCAGCCAAGTGGGAGGGGGGAATGAGCAGTTCTTC.